These 22 T cell receptor beta chains originate from one sample sequenced in a study of CD8+ T cells in alopecia areata. It was cDNA, reverse transcribed from extracted RNA, that served as the sequencing template. Profiling relied on immunoSEQ multiplex PCR, and the TCRdb table lists in-frame clones only, not all of them. The data contain about 120,000 clones, 58% of them seen just once; the ten biggest clones take up nearly 30%. Treatment noted: oral pan-JAK inhibitor, 5-10 mg twice daily. The starting material was CD8+ T cells sorted from blood, obtained at week 4, from a patient treated with tofacitinib. Source of these receptors: a human donor with alopecia areata.

V gene TRBV5-4 combines with J gene TRBJ2-2; D ambiguous. This CDR3 has 13 residues. Trimming removed 1 base from V and 3 bases from J, with 4 bases in between. Germline V gene data show CDR1 as SGHNT and CDR2 as YYREEE (reference sequence). The CDR3 DNA reads as TGTGCCAGCAGCTTGCGCGACACCGGGGAGCTGTTTTTT. Its translation: CASSLRDTGELFF.

The chain combines TRBV30 with TRBJ2-1; D remains unclear. Trimming stripped 2 bases from V and 8 bases from J, with 10 bases between. Germline V gene data show CDR1 as GTSNPN and CDR2 as SVGIG (reference sequence). The CDR3 extends over 12 amino acids. The CDR3 sequence: CAWSPGGDEQFF. The CDR3 nucleotides read TGTGCCTGGAGTCCCGGTGGGGATGAGCAGTTCTTC.

The V call is TRBV29-1, the J call TRBJ2-1, with 7 bases that match TRBD1. V gave up 6 bases and J gave up 0 bases; unmatched junction bases: 14. The CDR3 contains 17 residues. The V gene's germline CDR1 is SQVTM and CDR2 ANQGSEA. The CDR3 reads CSVLNLRTGSSYNEQFF. CDR3 bases: TGCAGCGTACTAAACCTCAGGACAGGTAGCTCCTACAATGAGCAGTTCTTC.

V and J are TRBV2 and TRBJ1-1; D ambiguous. Trimming stripped 5 bases from V and 3 bases from J, with 16 bases between. Germline V lookup: CDR1 SNHLY, CDR2 FYNNEI. The CDR3 runs 15 residues. CDR3: CASSRVSRTDTEAFF. In DNA form, the CDR3 reads TGTGCCAGCAGTCGCGTGAGCCGTACCGACACTGAAGCTTTCTTT.

This chain joins TRBV29-1 and TRBJ2-5; 10 positions agree with TRBD2. Trimming at V came to 4 bases and at J to 7 bases, leaving 3 bases not matched to a gene. Germline lookup yields CDR1 SQVTM and CDR2 ANQGSEA. The CDR3 is 12 amino acids. This CDR3 reads CSVVAGGATQYF. The CDR3 DNA sequence: TGCAGCGTTGTAGCGGGGGGCGCGACCCAGTACTTC. The full variable domain, rest sourced from reference TRBV29-1 and TRBJ2-5, is SAVISQKPSRDICQRGTSLTIQCQVDSQVTMMFWYRQQPGQSLTLIATANQGSEATYESGFVIDKFPISRPNLTFSTLTVSNMSPEDSSIYLCSVVAGGATQYFGPGTRLLVL.

This clone has just a few counts. The V call is TRBV27, the J call TRBJ1-2, with 8 bases lining up with TRBD1. Trimming removed 2 bases from V and 8 bases from J; junction bases left unmatched: 4. CDR1 and CDR2 (germline): MNHEY, SMNVEV (reference sequence). The CDR3 has 13 amino acids. The CDR3 nucleotides are TGTGCCAGCAGTTTACAGGGGGCAGGAGGCTACACCTTC. It yields the protein CASSLQGAGGYTF.

The CDR3 loop reads CSVEDHGRSSYNEQFF. CDR3 nucleotide sequence: TGCAGCGTTGAAGACCACGGCAGATCCTCCTACAATGAGCAGTTCTTC. The chain joins TRBV29-1 to TRBJ2-1, with no clear D. Germline-derived CDR1 and CDR2 are SQVTM and ANQGSEA. Deletions cut 0 bases from V and 0 bases from J, with 12 bases between. This CDR3 is built from 16 residues.

J is TRBJ2-7 and V is TRBV29-1, with D unclear. This CDR3 is built from 13 residues. CDR1 and CDR2 (germline): SQVTM, ANQGSEA. Trimming left V 6 bases short and J 0 bases short, with 12 bases between. CDR3 residues: CSVFGVTSYEQYF. The CDR3 DNA sequence: TGCAGCGTATTTGGGGTCACCTCCTACGAGCAGTACTTC.

The chain uses TRBV15 and TRBJ2-5; 7 nucleotides align to TRBD1. Germline assignment: CDR1 LNHNV and CDR2 YYDKDF (reference sequence). With 5 bases clipped from V and 2 bases from J, the junction kept 14 bases outside the gene matches. The CDR3 spans 17 residues. The CDR3 nucleotides read TGTGCCACCAGCGTAAACCCCGCCCCAGGGGGTCAAGAGACCCAGTACTTC. Encoded protein: CATSVNPAPGGQETQYF. Complete variable domain (other parts from reference TRBV15 and TRBJ2-5): DAMVIQNPRYQVTQFGKPVTLSCSQTLNHNVMYWYQQKSSQAPKLLFHYYDKDFNNEADTPDNFQSRRPNTSFCFLDIRSPGLGDTAMYLCATSVNPAPGGQETQYFGPGTRLLVL.

V usage is TRBV29-1 and J usage is TRBJ1-3; perhaps TRBD1 as D (5 bases). Germline-derived CDR1 and CDR2 are SQVTM and ANQGSEA. With 4 bases removed from V and 2 bases from J, the gap between germline ends came to 15 bases. The CDR3 length is 15 residues. As DNA, the CDR3 is TGCAGCGTTGCCGGAGCGGCAGGGACTGGAAACACCATATATTTT. This sequence encodes CSVAGAAGTGNTIYF.

Comments on this clone: This specimen includes other DNA sequences encoding the same CDR3. V and J are TRBV7-9 and TRBJ1-1; no reliable D call. This CDR3 contains 12 residues. Germline CDR1 and CDR2: SEHNR and FQNEAQ (reference sequence). V lost 3 bases and J lost 0, with 2 bases in between. This CDR3 reads CASSFVNTEAFF. In DNA, the CDR3 is TGTGCCAGCAGCTTCGTGAACACTGAAGCTTTCTTT. The full variable domain, with the rest looked up from reference TRBV7-9 and TRBJ1-1, is DTGVSQNPRHKITKRGQNVTFRCDPISEHNRLYWYRQTLGQGPEFLTYFQNEAQLEKSRLLSDRFSAERPKGSFSTLEIQRTEQGDSAMYLCASSFVNTEAFFGQGTRLTVV.

This clone was seen only a few times. The chain joins TRBV30 to TRBJ2-7; D might be TRBD1 (5 bases). Germline CDR1 reads GTSNPN; CDR2 reads SVGIG (reference sequence). Trimming took 5 bases from V and 1 from J, leaving 9 bases between them. The CDR3 runs 12 residues. In DNA, the CDR3 is TGTGCCTGGGACGCAGGGTCCTACGAGCAGTACTTC. Translated: CAWDAGSYEQYF.

This chain connects TRBV11-2 to TRBJ1-5; no definite D call. This CDR3 has 16 residues. Germline V gene sequence: CDR1 SGHAT, CDR2 FQNNGV. V was pared by 0 bases and J by 2 bases, with 11 bases between. This chain's CDR3 is CASSLEGRSGNQPQHF. In nucleotides, the CDR3 is TGTGCCAGCAGCTTAGAGGGCAGGAGTGGCAATCAGCCCCAGCATTTT. The complete variable domain, with remaining parts taken from reference TRBV11-2 and TRBJ1-5, reads EAGVAQSPRYKIIEKRQSVAFWCNPISGHATLYWYQQILGQGPKLLIQFQNNGVVDDSQLPKDRFSAERLKGVDSTLKIQPAKLEDSAVYLCASSLEGRSGNQPQHFGDGTRLSIL.

The genes are TRBV29-1 and TRBJ2-5; 12 bases are a match to TRBD2. J lost 5 bases, V lost 4 bases, and 8 bases had no gene match. CDR1 is SQVTM, CDR2 ANQGSEA, per germline. This CDR3 has 15 amino acids. CDR3 residues: CSVVLLAGGEETQYF. The CDR3 coding sequence is TGCAGCGTTGTACTACTAGCGGGGGGCGAGGAGACCCAGTACTTC.

The chain has TRBV7-2 and TRBJ1-2, with 7 bases identical to TRBD1. The V gene's germline CDR1 is SGHTA and CDR2 FQGNSA. V was clipped by 3 bases and J by 3 bases; unmatched bases: 7. The CDR3 covers 15 residues. CDR3 sequence (DNA): TGTGCCAGCAGCTTCTACCTGGGGACAGACTATGGCTACACCTTC. Amino acid sequence: CASSFYLGTDYGYTF.

The chain combines TRBV15 with TRBJ2-5; D uncertain. The germline V and J ends were trimmed by 3 bases and 2 bases, with 10 bases remaining between them. Germline V gene sequence: CDR1 LNHNV, CDR2 YYDKDF (reference sequence). The CDR3 loop spans 14 amino acids. The CDR3 is CATSRETRQETQYF. CDR3 DNA: TGTGCCACCAGCAGGGAGACTCGACAAGAGACCCAGTACTTC. Supplemented by reference TRBV15 and TRBJ2-5, the full variable domain reads DAMVIQNPRYQVTQFGKPVTLSCSQTLNHNVMYWYQQKSSQAPKLLFHYYDKDFNNEADTPDNFQSRRPNTSFCFLDIRSPGLGDTAMYLCATSRETRQETQYFGPGTRLLVL.

The sample holds a few counts of this clone. The genes are TRBV29-1 and TRBJ2-1, with D hard to call. Trimming shortened V by 3 bases and J by 7 bases, and 13 bases separated the two germline ends. The V gene's germline CDR1 is SQVTM and CDR2 ANQGSEA. CDR3 length: 13 amino acids. The CDR3 sequence is CSVDGQLVNEQFF. The DNA for the CDR3 is TGCAGCGTTGACGGTCAGCTAGTAAATGAGCAGTTCTTC.

J is TRBJ2-5 and V is TRBV6-5; 8 bases are shared with TRBD2. This CDR3 has 14 residues. With 6 bases clipped from V and 6 bases from J, the junction kept 9 bases outside the gene matches. Germline-derived CDR1 and CDR2 are MNHEY and SVGAGI. The CDR3 DNA is TGTGCCAGCAGCGCTGCGGGGGGATGGAAGACCCAGTACTTC. Translating gives CASSAAGGWKTQYF.

The rearrangement links TRBV28 to TRBJ2-4, with 8 bases fitting TRBD1. Germline V gene lookup returns CDR1 MDHEN and CDR2 SYDVKM. Trimming cost V 4 bases and J 11 bases; bases outside gene matches: 13. This CDR3 spans 15 amino acids. The chain's CDR3 is CASSSPGTGTNFQYF. DNA of the CDR3: TGTGCCAGCAGTTCCCCCGGGACAGGCACAAATTTTCAGTACTTC.

The chain recombines TRBV7-2 with TRBJ2-3; the match to TRBD1 covers 8 bases. J gave up 0 bases and V 1 base, and 6 bases lay outside the gene matches. Germline CDR1 and CDR2: SGHTA and FQGNSA. This CDR3 has 17 amino acids. Written as DNA, the CDR3 is TGTGCCAGCAGCTTAGGGACAGGGAAACCTAGCACAGATACGCAGTATTTT. Its translation: CASSLGTGKPSTDTQYF.

The V gene is TRBV29-1, the J gene TRBJ2-7, with D possibly matching TRBD1 (5 bases). CDR3 length: 13 residues. V was trimmed by 4 bases and J by 1 base, leaving 11 bases between them. Germline V gives CDR1 SQVTM, CDR2 ANQGSEA. The CDR3 loop is CSVVDSDSYEQYF. The CDR3 DNA sequence: TGCAGCGTTGTCGACAGTGATTCCTACGAGCAGTACTTC.

The J gene is TRBJ1-1, the V gene TRBV13; D gene uncertain. Germline V gene sequence: CDR1 PRHDT, CDR2 FYEKMQ (reference sequence). Trimming removed 5 bases at V and 1 base at J, with 11 bases between. CDR3 size: 14 residues. CDR3 amino acids: CASSPSGPNTEAFF. The CDR3, as DNA: TGTGCCAGCAGCCCCAGTGGCCCGAACACTGAAGCTTTCTTT.